The 10 T cell receptor beta chains below come from one sample, sequenced in a study of T cells in localized non-small cell lung cancer. Sequencing used immunoSEQ multiplex PCR; TCRdb keeps in-frame clones, though not all of them. The table has 3,500 to 5,000 clones, roughly 27% seen once. Sequenced here: lung tumor tissue, sampled before any cancer treatment. These receptors were taken from a male donor older than 55 with stage I lung adenocarcinoma.

The rearrangement links TRBV18 to TRBJ2-7, with 12 positions matching TRBD1. The CDR3 contains 15 residues. After removal of 3 bases from V and 5 bases from J, the junction contained 5 bases not matched to a gene. Germline V lookup: CDR1 KGHSH, CDR2 LQKENI. The CDR3, as DNA: TGTGCCAGCTCACCGGTCGGGACAGGGGGCAACGAGCAGTACTTC. It yields the protein CASSPVGTGGNEQYF.

V and J are TRBV28 and TRBJ1-1; D may be TRBD1 (5 bases). V was shortened by 2 bases and J by 4 bases, with 8 bases between the two germline ends. The CDR3 is made up of 13 amino acids. Germline CDR1 is MDHEN and CDR2 is SYDVKM. In DNA form, the CDR3 reads TGTGCCAGCAGTTTAGCTAGGGGCACTGAAGCTTTCTTT. Translating it yields CASSLARGTEAFF.

The rearrangement links TRBV11-3 to TRBJ1-1; the D gene is possibly TRBD1 (6 bases). Trimming took 3 bases from V and 0 from J, leaving 8 bases between them. The length of the CDR3 is 14 residues. Per the germline V gene, CDR1 is SGHNT and CDR2 is YENEEA. The CDR3 is CASSFTGMNTEAFF. CDR3 DNA sequence: TGTGCCAGCAGCTTCACAGGGATGAACACTGAAGCTTTCTTT.

The chain uses TRBV23-1 and TRBJ2-5; D unresolved. TRBV23-1 belongs to the ORF category, with a function that is uncertain. V was shortened by 6 bases and J by 1 base, with 9 bases between the two germline ends. The CDR3 covers 13 residues. The CDR3 sequence: CASSLATQETQYF. CDR3 DNA: TGCGCCAGCAGCTTGGCCACCCAAGAGACCCAGTACTTC.

This clone is deemed medium-sized. The CDR3 bases are TGTGCCAGCAGCTTGGCCTTTAACAGGGGCCCCTATGGCTACACCTTC. Translated, it gives CASSLAFNRGPYGYTF. V is TRBV11-3 and J is TRBJ1-2; 7 bases map to TRBD1. CDR3 length: 16 residues. With 3 bases clipped from V and 4 bases from J, the junction kept 11 bases outside the gene matches. Per the germline V gene, CDR1 is SGHNT and CDR2 is YENEEA. The full variable domain, with the rest looked up from reference TRBV11-3 and TRBJ1-2, is EAGVVQSPRYKIIEKKQPVAFWCNPISGHNTLYWYLQNLGQGPELLIRYENEEAVDDSQLPKDRFSAERLKGVDSTLKIQPAELGDSAVYLCASSLAFNRGPYGYTFGSGTRLTVV.

The rearrangement links TRBV19 to TRBJ2-7; 8 positions agree with TRBD1. This CDR3 has 14 amino acids. The junction had 10 bases not matched to a gene; V was cut back by 7 bases and J by 5 bases. Germline CDR1 and CDR2: LNHDA and SQIVND (reference sequence). The CDR3 nucleotides read TGTGCCAGTACCCAGCCGGGACAGGCAAACGAGCAGTACTTC. It codes for CASTQPGQANEQYF.

The gene calls are TRBV6-8 and TRBJ1-6; no clear D gene. The V end was cut by 7 bases, the J end by 0 bases, with 31 bases between. The CDR3 is 22 residues long. CDR1 MNHGY and CDR2 SAAAGT come from the germline V gene. CDR3 sequence reads: CASTVPRKTPDYSSSYNSPLHF. CDR3 coding DNA: TGTGCCAGCACCGTTCCGCGGAAAACCCCTGACTACTCAAGCTCCTATAATTCACCCCTCCACTTT.

This clone was detected a few times. The V gene is TRBV19, the J gene TRBJ1-1; D not certain. Trimming took 5 bases from V and 1 from J, leaving 14 bases between them. The length of the CDR3 is 15 residues. Germline lookup yields CDR1 LNHDA and CDR2 SQIVND (reference sequence). CDR3 sequence (DNA): TGTGCCAGTAGTTCCGGGGAGGAATGGAACACTGAAGCTTTCTTT. It translates to CASSSGEEWNTEAFF.

This clone counts as medium-sized (0.01 to 0.1%). The V and J genes are TRBV9 and TRBJ1-5; D is undetermined. V lost 4 bases and J 3 bases, leaving 11 bases between the germline ends. The CDR3 is made up of 14 amino acids. CDR1 SGDLS and CDR2 YYNGEE come from the germline V gene. CDR3 amino acids: CASSNTAYNQPQHF. The CDR3 DNA reads TGTGCCAGCAGCAACACAGCCTACAATCAGCCCCAGCATTTT.

This clone was detected only once. The gene calls are TRBV29-1 and TRBJ1-3, with D perhaps matching TRBD1 (6 bases). The CDR3 runs 14 residues. Germline CDR1 reads SQVTM; CDR2 reads ANQGSEA. V lost 4 bases, J lost 0 bases, and 10 bases lay in between. This CDR3 is CSVVVGASGNTIYF. The DNA for the CDR3 is TGCAGCGTTGTTGTGGGGGCCTCTGGAAACACCATATATTTT.